Following are 16 T cell receptor beta chains from one sample sequenced in a study of cytomegalovirus exposure and HLA in healthy donors (dated by TCRdb to 2015 to 2018). Libraries came from the immunoSEQ multiplex PCR assay. The multiplex PCR relied on a mix of 60 forward primers for TCR Vbeta segments and 13 reverse primers for TCR Jbeta segments. Entries here come from immuneACCESS through TCRdb and include only in-frame sequences with V and J called. Some clones fail to appear in such tables; in the studies checked, an unresolved V gene covers under half of the shortfall, and the cause of the remainder is unknown. This sample comprises about 76,000 clones, more than 75% of them detected only once. Around 10% of the sample is taken by the ten largest. The sequenced sample was PBMCs. Receptors were obtained from a male donor in good health and CMV-seropositive.

This chain connects TRBV30 to TRBJ2-7; D ambiguous. The V gene's germline CDR1 is GTSNPN and CDR2 SVGIG (reference sequence). V was cut by 0 bases and J by 2 bases, with 8 bases left in between. CDR3 length: 13 amino acids. CDR3: CAWSVNAAYEQYF. CDR3 coding DNA: TGTGCCTGGAGTGTGAACGCGGCCTACGAGCAGTACTTC.

V and J are TRBV7-9 and TRBJ2-7; 8 nucleotides line up with TRBD1. This CDR3 comprises 12 residues. J gave up 7 bases and V 3 bases, and 2 bases lay outside the gene matches. CDR1 and CDR2 from the germline V gene are SEHNR and FQNEAQ (reference sequence). This CDR3 is CASSFDRGEQYF. CDR3 nucleotides: TGTGCCAGCAGCTTTGACAGGGGAGAGCAGTACTTC. Drawing the rest from reference TRBV7-9 and TRBJ2-7, the complete variable domain is DTGVSQNPRHKITKRGQNVTFRCDPISEHNRLYWYRQTLGQGPEFLTYFQNEAQLEKSRLLSDRFSAERPKGSFSTLEIQRTEQGDSAMYLCASSFDRGEQYFGPGTRLTVT.

This clone has a single count. The V call is TRBV19, the J call TRBJ1-4; D not resolved. The CDR3 sequence is 12 residues long. Trimming cost V 7 bases and J 8 bases, with 11 bases left between them. Germline CDR1 and CDR2: LNHDA and SQIVND (reference sequence). The CDR3 sequence is CASKGREEKLFF. In DNA, the CDR3 is TGTGCCAGTAAAGGGCGGGAAGAAAAACTGTTTTTT.

The gene calls are TRBV10-2 and TRBJ1-1; D uncertain. This CDR3 region has 19 residues. Germline V gene data show CDR1 as WSHSY and CDR2 as SAAADI. V was clipped by 6 bases and J by 1 base, with 27 bases between them. The chain's CDR3 is CASSTSQAYSGRRNTEAFF. CDR3 in DNA: TGCGCCAGCAGCACGAGTCAGGCGTACTCCGGCCGGCGGAACACTGAAGCTTTCTTT.

The rearrangement joins TRBV6-5 to TRBJ2-2; 7 bases map to TRBD1. Germline V lookup: CDR1 MNHEY, CDR2 SVGAGI. Trimming at V came to 2 bases and at J to 3 bases, leaving 3 bases not matched to a gene. This CDR3 is 15 amino acids long. CDR3 DNA sequence: TGTGCCAGCAGTTACAGCCAGGGGGACACCGGGGAGCTGTTTTTT. Residues: CASSYSQGDTGELFF.

This clone was counted once. This sequence joins TRBV5-1 and TRBJ1-4; TRBD1 is a possible D gene (6 bases). CDR3 length: 15 residues. CDR1 and CDR2 (germline): SGHRS, YFSETQ. Trimming took 1 base from V and 7 from J, leaving 14 bases between them. CDR3 in amino acids: CASSLTGRGTEKLFF. The CDR3 DNA reads TGCGCCAGCAGCTTGACCGGAAGGGGGACTGAAAAACTGTTTTTT.

This clone was counted a few times. The rearrangement uses TRBV7-3 and TRBJ2-7, with TRBD1 matching 10 bases. J was trimmed by 3 bases and V by 3 bases; bases with no gene match: 8. The CDR3 runs 16 residues. Looked up from germline, CDR1 is SGHTA and CDR2 is FQGTGA. The DNA for the CDR3 is TGTGCCAGCAGCTTGTCTGGGGACAGGGGTCTCTACGAGCAGTACTTC. It specifies CASSLSGDRGLYEQYF.

This chain joins TRBV25-1 and TRBJ2-6; 12 bases are shared with TRBD1. Germline V lookup: CDR1 MGHDK, CDR2 SYGVNS. Trimming at V came to 5 bases and at J to 1 base, leaving 6 bases not matched to a gene. CDR3 length equals 18 residues. The CDR3 loop reads CASSIPGQGASGANVLTF. CDR3 DNA: TGTGCCAGCAGTATACCGGGACAGGGGGCGTCTGGGGCCAACGTCCTGACTTTC.

The chain recombines TRBV5-1 with TRBJ1-2; D uncertain. The CDR3 runs to 13 residues. Germline V gene data show CDR1 as SGHRS and CDR2 as YFSETQ. Trimming took 4 bases from V and 7 from J, leaving 14 bases between them. The CDR3 sequence: CASSPEGTGGYTF. The CDR3 bases are TGCGCCAGCAGCCCTGAGGGAACCGGTGGCTACACCTTC.

The chain recombines TRBV14 with TRBJ2-1, with 11 nucleotides matching TRBD2. Germline V gene lookup returns CDR1 SGHDN and CDR2 FVKESK. This CDR3 is 15 amino acids long. J gave up 5 bases and V 4 bases, and 4 bases lay outside the gene matches. CDR3 bases: TGTGCCAGCAGCCCTCTGGGACTAGCGGACAATGAGCAGTTCTTC. Its protein product is CASSPLGLADNEQFF.

This sequence joins TRBV28 and TRBJ1-4, with 9 bases aligning to TRBD1. The CDR3 sequence is 14 residues long. Germline values: CDR1 MDHEN, CDR2 SYDVKM. V lost 3 bases, J lost 10 bases, and 6 bases stayed unmatched. The CDR3: CASSLGQGLGKLFF. CDR3 nucleotides: TGTGCCAGCAGTTTGGGACAGGGATTGGGAAAACTGTTTTTT.

The chain employs TRBV11-2 and TRBJ1-2; 9 bases line up with TRBD1. The CDR3 runs to 15 residues. The germline V gene has CDR1 SGHAT and CDR2 FQNNGV. Trimming cost V 0 bases and J 5 bases; bases outside gene matches: 4. The chain's CDR3 is CASSLEGTGRYGYTF. As DNA, the CDR3 is TGTGCCAGCAGCTTAGAGGGGACAGGGCGTTATGGCTACACCTTC.

This chain connects TRBV19 to TRBJ2-1; 7 bases are a match to TRBD2. CDR1 and CDR2 from the germline V gene are LNHDA and SQIVND (reference sequence). J lost 7 bases, V lost 7 bases, and 10 bases had no gene match. CDR3 length: 14 amino acids. CDR3 DNA sequence: TGTGCCAGTATTCCGCGGGAGAGGAAAAATGAGCAGTTCTTC. This codes for CASIPRERKNEQFF.

The rearrangement joins TRBV7-9 to TRBJ2-7; the D gene is possibly TRBD2 (5 bases). Trimming took off 5 bases at V and 5 bases at J, with 7 bases between the two ends. Germline V gene sequence: CDR1 SEHNR, CDR2 FQNEAQ (reference sequence). This CDR3 comprises 11 residues. DNA for the CDR3: TGTGCCAGCAGCGGAGGTCACGAGCAGTACTTC. Residues: CASSGGHEQYF.

The chain joins TRBV18 to TRBJ2-7; the D call may be TRBD1 or TRBD2 (11 bases each). CDR1 and CDR2 (germline): KGHSH, LQKENI. The ends were cut back, 3 bases at V and 5 bases at J, with 35 bases in the middle. This CDR3 contains 21 residues. In DNA, the CDR3 is TGTGCCAGCTCACCCCCCGGACAGGGGGCCCTAAGACTAGCGGGATCACACGAGCAGTACTTC. Translated: CASSPPGQGALRLAGSHEQYF.

This rearrangement joins TRBV7-9 to TRBJ2-5; 8 nucleotides agree with TRBD2. V lost 5 bases, J lost 1 base, and 0 bases stayed unmatched. CDR3 size: 13 residues. Germline V gene data show CDR1 as SEHNR and CDR2 as FQNEAQ (reference sequence). The CDR3 region is CASSRGGQETQYF. In DNA form, the CDR3 reads TGTGCCAGCAGCCGGGGGGGCCAAGAGACCCAGTACTTC.